The T cell receptor (beta chain) under discussion was sequenced for a study of HIV-infected patients and healthy controls. The study, taken as a whole, reports: HIV+ repertoires were severely depleted of MAIT alpha-chain CDR3s, unlike healthy controls.

Follow-up blood was drawn about 14 weeks, roughly three months, after antiretroviral therapy began. The repertoire came from unfractionated whole blood and reflected all unsorted peripheral T cells. cDNA was made from roughly 470 ng RNA using alpha and beta constant primers. Separate chain-specific third strand synthesis with multiplexing indices produced the alpha and beta libraries. In TCRdb, the 5' RACE reads were re-called with MiXCR into one record per CDR3 protein. The sample carries around 20,000 distinct CDR3 sequences, roughly 7.9% recorded once. Trimming removed 0 bases at V and 1 base at J, with 7 bases between. The CDR3 length is 14 residues. The V gene's germline CDR1 is SGDLS and CDR2 YYNGEE. This clonotype was observed many times. Its antigen is unknown.

The rearrangement links TRBV9 to TRBJ2-5, with no clear D. The receptor's source is an adult with HIV infection. The sample here was blood, taken during antiretroviral therapy. The CDR3 sequence: CASSVVEVQETQYF. In nucleotides, the CDR3 is TGTGCCAGCAGCGTAGTAGAGGTCCAAGAGACCCAGTACTTC.